The rows below give T cell receptor beta chains drawn from one sample of a study of T cell responses to AZD1222 COVID-19 vaccine. Repertoires were generated with immunoSEQ multiplex PCR, while TCRdb's copy carries only in-frame clones and drops some. The sample lists more than 100,000 clones, approximately 91% occurring once. Sequenced here: peripheral blood, sampled 28 days after the second AZD1222 dose. These receptors were taken from an adult who received the AZD1222 COVID-19 vaccine. Both conserved end residues are part of each CDR3. A D gene is named only where the DNA matches it firmly. Only some rows state a clone size, as once, few, many or a class for expanded clones.

-	-	TRBV5-4	TRBJ2-5	14	CASSSGQHQETQYF	TGTGCCAGCAGCTCAGGACAGCACCAAGAGACCCAGTACTTC
-	-	TRBV2	TRBJ2-3	13	CASSDRGHGTQYF	TGTGCCAGCAGCGATAGGGGTCACGGTACGCAGTATTTT
once	-	TRBV7-2	TRBJ1-1	13	CASSVGQNTEAFF	TGTGCCAGCAGCGTCGGACAGAACACTGAAGCTTTCTTT
-	-	TRBV20-1	TRBJ1-4	13	CSASGGANEKLFF	TGCAGTGCTAGTGGAGGAGCTAATGAAAAACTGTTTTTT
-	-	TRBV12-3/TRBV12-4	TRBJ1-2	13	CASSPGYGYGYTF	TGTGCCAGCAGCCCAGGGTACGGCTATGGCTACACCTTC
-	-	TRBV27	TRBJ2-6	15	CASSQQDTGANVLTF	TGTGCCAGCAGTCAACAGGACACTGGGGCCAACGTCCTGACTTTC
-	TRBD1	TRBV9	TRBJ1-2	17	CASSVATRYRGHYGYTF	TGTGCCAGCAGCGTAGCTACGAGGTACAGGGGTCACTATGGCTACACCTTC
-	-	TRBV5-4	TRBJ1-2	12	CASNTLGGGYTF	TGTGCCAGCAACACGTTAGGGGGTGGCTACACCTTC
-	TRBD2	TRBV28	TRBJ2-1	15	CASIPGGSSYNEQFF	TGTGCCAGCATACCTGGCGGGAGCTCCTACAATGAGCAGTTCTTC
-	-	TRBV3-1/TRBV3-2	TRBJ1-2	14	CASSHSGRHDGYTF	TGTGCCAGCAGCCATTCAGGGCGGCACGATGGCTACACCTTC
-	TRBD1	TRBV12-5	TRBJ2-5	17	CASGKGGLWGRGETQYF	TGTGCTAGTGGGAAAGGGGGCCTTTGGGGTCGAGGGGAGACCCAGTACTTC
-	-	TRBV24-1	TRBJ2-3	15	CATSDSRDSTDTQYF	TGTGCCACCAGTGACAGCAGAGATAGCACAGATACGCAGTATTTT
-	-	TRBV2	TRBJ1-5	14	CASSDDYSNQPQHF	TGTGCCAGCAGTGACGATTATAGCAATCAGCCCCAGCATTTT
-	TRBD1	TRBV7-3	TRBJ1-6	15	CASSSGQALNSPLHF	TGTGCCAGCAGCTCGGGACAGGCCCTTAATTCACCCCTCCACTTT
-	TRBD2	TRBV7-6	TRBJ2-3	16	CASSPGGTTAGDTQYF	TGTGCCAGCAGCCCGGGAGGGACTACCGCGGGAGATACGCAGTATTTT
-	-	TRBV6-1	TRBJ2-1	15	CASSEGAYPYNEQFF	TGTGCCAGCAGTGAAGGGGCATACCCCTACAATGAGCAGTTCTTC
few	TRBD2	TRBV7-9	TRBJ2-5	14	CASFRSGGGETQYF	TGTGCCAGCTTCCGGAGCGGCGGGGGAGAGACCCAGTACTTC
-	-	TRBV7-2	TRBJ2-7	11	CASSLQYEQYF	TGTGCCAGCAGCTTACAGTACGAGCAGTACTTC
-	-	TRBV30	TRBJ2-3	14	CAWSPLLGTDTQYF	TGTGCCTGGAGTCCTCTGCTGGGCACAGATACGCAGTATTTT
-	-	TRBV19	TRBJ1-4	15	CASSSQTGDNEKLFF	TGTGCCAGTAGTTCACAGACAGGAGATAATGAAAAACTGTTTTTT
-	-	TRBV5-1	TRBJ1-5	16	CASPQGRHRGNQPQHF	TGCGCCAGCCCCCAAGGGCGCCACCGGGGCAATCAGCCCCAGCATTTT
-	-	TRBV2	TRBJ1-1	13	CASSMSAITEAFF	TGTGCCAGCAGTATGTCGGCGATAACTGAAGCTTTCTTT
-	TRBD2	TRBV2	TRBJ2-5	19	CASSEYLSGLAGVAETQYF	TGTGCCAGCAGTGAATATTTATCCGGGCTAGCGGGGGTCGCGGAGACCCAGTACTTC
-	TRBD2	TRBV14	TRBJ2-3	15	CASRLAGASTDTQYF	TGTGCCAGCAGACTAGCGGGAGCGAGCACAGATACGCAGTATTTT
-	-	TRBV7-6	TRBJ2-5	15	CASSLEPFNQETQYF	TGTGCCAGCAGCTTAGAGCCCTTCAACCAAGAGACCCAGTACTTC
once	TRBD1	TRBV5-1	TRBJ1-5	15	CASSEGQGLNQPQHF	TGCGCCAGCAGCGAGGGACAGGGGCTTAATCAGCCCCAGCATTTT
-	-	TRBV6-2/TRBV6-3	TRBJ2-1	15	CASSGEGGSGNEQFF	TGTGCCAGCAGTGGGGAGGGGGGTAGCGGCAATGAGCAGTTCTTC
once	TRBD1	TRBV10-2	TRBJ1-1	15	CASSSGQGGVTEAFF	TGCGCCAGCAGTTCAGGACAGGGGGGCGTGACTGAAGCTTTCTTT
-	-	TRBV12-3/TRBV12-4	TRBJ2-7	11	CASRSSGEQYF	TGTGCCAGCAGGTCCTCGGGCGAGCAGTACTTC
once	-	TRBV12-3/TRBV12-4	TRBJ1-2	12	CASSFGGYGYTF	TGTGCCAGCAGTTTTGGAGGTTATGGCTACACCTTC
-	TRBD1	TRBV19	TRBJ2-3	18	CASSIDSPGQGSTDTQYF	TGTGCCAGTAGTATAGATTCCCCGGGACAGGGCAGCACAGATACGCAGTATTTT
-	-	TRBV4-1	TRBJ2-1	16	CASSPQGGPGHNEQFF	TGCGCCAGCAGCCCACAAGGGGGTCCTGGGCACAATGAGCAGTTCTTC
-	-	TRBV29-1	TRBJ1-5	12	CSVGDSNQPQHF	TGCAGCGTTGGGGACAGCAATCAGCCCCAGCATTTT
-	-	TRBV19	TRBJ1-1	18	CASSTRVVKVGFNNEAFF	TGTGCCAGTAGTACCCGAGTTGTTAAGGTGGGTTTTAATAATGAAGCTTTCTTT
-	-	TRBV14	TRBJ1-2	16	CASSPYTGSHNYGYTF	TGTGCCAGCAGCCCTTACACAGGGAGCCATAACTATGGCTACACCTTC
-	-	TRBV11-3	TRBJ2-3	18	CASSLGEAGEYSTDTQYF	TGTGCCAGCAGCCTAGGGGAGGCAGGGGAGTATAGCACAGATACGCAGTATTTT
-	-	TRBV19	TRBJ1-1	11	CASSGVAEAFF	TGTGCCAGTAGTGGGGTTGCTGAAGCTTTCTTT
-	TRBD2	TRBV4-3	TRBJ2-1	18	CASSQGLTTGGSPNEQFF	TGCGCCAGCAGCCAAGGTCTGACGACGGGCGGGAGCCCAAATGAGCAGTTCTTC
-	-	TRBV21-1	TRBJ1-5	21	CASSKGKEGRGHRYSNQPQHF	TGTGCCAGCAGCAAAGGGAAGGAGGGTCGGGGCCATCGATATAGCAATCAGCCCCAGCATTTT
-	-	TRBV24-1	TRBJ2-1	16	CATSAQGGPRRGEQFF	TGTGCCACCAGTGCCCAGGGGGGTCCTCGGAGGGGTGAGCAGTTCTTC
-	-	TRBV7-9	TRBJ2-3	12	CASSLAPNTQYF	TGTGCCAGCAGCTTAGCTCCCAATACGCAGTATTTT
-	-	TRBV2	TRBJ1-5	16	CASSEAIWDGNQPQHF	TGTGCCAGCAGTGAGGCAATTTGGGACGGCAATCAGCCCCAGCATTTT